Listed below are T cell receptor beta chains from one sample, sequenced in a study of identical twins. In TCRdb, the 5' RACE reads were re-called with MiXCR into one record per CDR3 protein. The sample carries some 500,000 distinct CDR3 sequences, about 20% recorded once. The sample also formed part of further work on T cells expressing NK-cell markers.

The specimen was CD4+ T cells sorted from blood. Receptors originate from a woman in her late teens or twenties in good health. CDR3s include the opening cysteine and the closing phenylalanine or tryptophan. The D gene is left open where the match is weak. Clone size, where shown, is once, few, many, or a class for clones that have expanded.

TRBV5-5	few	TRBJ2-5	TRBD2	CASSPWRSGTETQYF	TGTGCCAGCAGCCCTTGGCGGAGCGGGACAGAGACCCAGTACTTC
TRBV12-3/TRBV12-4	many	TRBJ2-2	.	CASSFAGYTGELFF	TGTGCCAGCAGTTTCGCAGGGTACACCGGGGAGCTGTTTTTT
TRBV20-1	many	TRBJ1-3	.	CSAQDSFSGNTIYF	TGCAGTGCGCAGGACAGCTTCTCTGGAAACACCATATATTTT
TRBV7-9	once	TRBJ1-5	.	CASSWDDQPQHF	TGTGCCAGCAGCTGGGACGATCAGCCCCAGCATTTT
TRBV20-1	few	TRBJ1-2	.	CSARATSYGYTF	TGCAGTGCTAGAGCCACAAGCTATGGCTACACCTTC
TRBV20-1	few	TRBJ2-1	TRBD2	CSAFRLAGHEQFF	TGCAGTGCTTTCCGACTAGCCGGCCATGAGCAGTTCTTC
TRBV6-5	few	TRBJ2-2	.	CASSYLSGGELFF	TGTGCCAGCAGTTACTTGTCTGGCGGGGAGCTGTTTTTT
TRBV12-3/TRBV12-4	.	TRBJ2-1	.	CASSLAGAQTNEQFF	TGTGCCAGCAGTTTAGCAGGGGCGCAGACGAATGAGCAGTTCTTC
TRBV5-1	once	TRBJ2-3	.	CASSSTPPDTQYF	TGCGCCAGCAGCTCGACACCCCCAGATACGCAGTATTTT
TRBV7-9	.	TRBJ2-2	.	CASSLTPRGGELFF	TGTGCCAGCAGCTTAACCCCAAGGGGCGGGGAGCTGTTTTTT
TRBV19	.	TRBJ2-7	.	CASSQRTDSYEQYF	TGTGCCAGTAGTCAAAGGACAGACTCCTACGAGCAGTACTTC
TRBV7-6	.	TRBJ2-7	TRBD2	CASSTLAALPWYF	TGTGCCAGCAGCACCCTAGCGGCCCTACCGTGGTACTTC
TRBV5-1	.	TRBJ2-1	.	CASSYRQLGSYNEQFF	TGCGCCAGCAGCTACCGACAGCTCGGTTCCTACAATGAGCAGTTCTTC
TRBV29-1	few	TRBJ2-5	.	CSVSPSGGETQYF	TGCAGCGTCTCCCCGTCCGGGGGAGAGACCCAGTACTTC
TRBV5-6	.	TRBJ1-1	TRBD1	CASSYDFTGVNTEAFF	TGTGCCAGCAGCTACGACTTTACAGGGGTAAACACTGAAGCTTTCTTT
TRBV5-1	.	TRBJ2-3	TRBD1	CASSLKGASGTDTQYF	TGCGCCAGCAGCTTGAAGGGGGCTTCGGGCACAGATACGCAGTATTTT
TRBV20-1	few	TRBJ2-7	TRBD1	CSASVQGAFVFPPYEQYF	TGCAGTGCTAGCGTACAGGGGGCGTTCGTGTTCCCCCCCTACGAGCAGTACTTC
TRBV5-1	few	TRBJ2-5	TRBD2	CASSLGTSGPEETQYF	TGCGCCAGCAGCTTGGGGACTAGCGGACCTGAAGAGACCCAGTACTTC
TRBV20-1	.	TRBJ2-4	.	CSARRGTAAKNIQYF	TGCAGTGCTAGACGGGGGACTGCAGCCAAAAACATTCAGTACTTC
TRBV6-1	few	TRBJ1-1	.	CASIANRDMNTEAFF	TGTGCCAGCATTGCAAACAGGGATATGAACACTGAAGCTTTCTTT
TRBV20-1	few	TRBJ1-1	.	CSARINNLNTEAFF	TGCAGTGCTAGAATTAACAACCTGAACACTGAAGCTTTCTTT
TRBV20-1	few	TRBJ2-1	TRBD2	CSARRTSAYNEQFF	TGCAGTGCGAGAAGGACTAGCGCCTACAATGAGCAGTTCTTC
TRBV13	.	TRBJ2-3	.	CASSVTPRTDTQYF	TGTGCCAGCAGCGTTACCCCCAGGACAGATACGCAGTATTTT
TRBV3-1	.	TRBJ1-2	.	CASSVQGTTNYGYTF	TGTGCCAGCAGCGTACAGGGTACGACTAACTATGGCTACACCTTC
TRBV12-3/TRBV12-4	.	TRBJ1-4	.	CASSFTGATNEKLFF	TGTGCCAGCAGTTTTACCGGGGCTACTAATGAAAAACTGTTTTTT
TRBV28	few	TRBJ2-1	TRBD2	CASNLSGGVYNEQFF	TGTGCCAGCAACCTTAGCGGGGGGGTCTACAATGAGCAGTTCTTC
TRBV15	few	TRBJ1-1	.	CATSRLPEAFF	TGTGCCACCAGCAGACTCCCTGAAGCTTTCTTT
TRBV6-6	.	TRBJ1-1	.	CASSRDGSAFF	TGTGCCAGCAGCCGTGACGGTTCAGCTTTCTTT
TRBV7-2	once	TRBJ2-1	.	CASSIQGNNEQFF	TGTGCCAGCAGTATACAGGGAAACAATGAGCAGTTCTTC
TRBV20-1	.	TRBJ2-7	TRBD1	CSARDPLTGNYEQYF	TGCAGTGCTAGAGACCCGTTGACAGGGAACTACGAGCAGTACTTC
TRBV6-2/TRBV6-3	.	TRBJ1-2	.	CASEGRSYGYTF	TGTGCCAGCGAAGGACGGAGCTATGGCTACACCTTC
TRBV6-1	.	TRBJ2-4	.	CVTIGGAKNIQYF	TGTGTCACGATTGGAGGAGCCAAAAACATTCAGTACTTC
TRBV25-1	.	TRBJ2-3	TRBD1	CASSEFKGASTDTQYF	TGTGCCAGCAGTGAATTTAAGGGGGCGAGCACAGATACGCAGTATTTT
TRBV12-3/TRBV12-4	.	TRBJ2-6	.	CASSPVGAGANVLTF	TGTGCCAGCAGTCCCGTCGGGGCTGGGGCCAACGTCCTGACTTTC
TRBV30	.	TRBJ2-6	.	CAWEPSGANVLTF	TGTGCCTGGGAGCCGTCTGGGGCCAACGTCCTGACTTTC
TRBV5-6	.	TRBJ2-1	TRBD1	CASRKGTGRNEQFF	TGTGCCAGCCGCAAAGGGACAGGGAGGAATGAGCAGTTCTTC
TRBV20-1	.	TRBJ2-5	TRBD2	CSASLAGGQETQYF	TGCAGTGCTTCCCTAGCGGGAGGGCAAGAGACCCAGTACTTC
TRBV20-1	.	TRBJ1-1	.	CSAPQGQNMNTEAFF	TGCAGTGCCCCTCAAGGCCAGAACATGAACACTGAAGCTTTCTTT
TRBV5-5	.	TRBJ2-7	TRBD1	CASSLPTGTGGDEQYF	TGTGCCAGCAGCCTCCCTACCGGGACAGGGGGTGACGAGCAGTACTTC
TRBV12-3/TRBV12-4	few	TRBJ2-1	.	CASSSGLTGSDEQFF	TGTGCCAGCAGTTCGGGACTGACAGGTAGTGATGAGCAGTTCTTC
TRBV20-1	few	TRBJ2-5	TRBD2	CSARKASGGETQYF	TGCAGTGCTAGAAAAGCGAGCGGGGGAGAGACCCAGTACTTC